A selection of T cell receptor beta chains follows, all from one sample in a study of Graves' ophthalmopathy and Graves' hyperthyroidism. TCRdb re-analysed the multiplex PCR reads in MiXCR, keeping a single row per CDR3 protein. The table shows approximately 380,000 distinct CDR3 sequences, with about 21% occurring only once. Sequencing was performed on peripheral blood. Source of these receptors: a young woman with stable Graves' hyperthyroidism. CDR3s include the opening cysteine and the closing phenylalanine or tryptophan.

J	V	CDR3
TRBJ1-1	TRBV6-8	CASSYPAVNTEAFF
TRBJ2-4	TRBV12-3/TRBV12-4	CASSLGTGVGRAKNIQYF
TRBJ2-7	TRBV6-2/TRBV6-3	CATSSGSSYEQYF
TRBJ2-2	TRBV7-3	CASSPSIAAGITGELFF
TRBJ2-5	TRBV7-3	CASSLGGRQQETQYF
TRBJ2-5	TRBV27	CASSLRRSPLQETQYF
TRBJ2-2	TRBV6-1	CASFLTGELFF
TRBJ2-3	TRBV24-1	CATSPGLPITDTQYF
TRBJ2-7	TRBV5-1	CASSSAAGYEQYF
TRBJ1-1	TRBV5-1	CASSFGTGRTEAFF
TRBJ1-5	TRBV19	CASMQGRVGNQPQHF
TRBJ1-2	TRBV30	CASRIWGGTDGYTF
TRBJ1-3	TRBV12-3/TRBV12-4	CASSFGGTASSGNTIYF
TRBJ2-5	TRBV20-1	CSASSMWAGGETKYF
TRBJ2-4	TRBV2	CASSLTLAGAAKNIQYF
TRBJ2-7	TRBV13	CASSSSVLTYEQYF
TRBJ1-1	TRBV12-3/TRBV12-4	CASSLPRARDRTEAFF
TRBJ2-7	TRBV12-3/TRBV12-4	CASRPTTRGFYEQYF
TRBJ1-6	TRBV9	CASSVFAGNSPLHF
TRBJ1-5	TRBV19	CASTGDRQLRGNQPQHF
TRBJ2-4	TRBV10-3	CAIRGTGENIQYF
TRBJ2-7	TRBV28	CASTATMGFYEQYF